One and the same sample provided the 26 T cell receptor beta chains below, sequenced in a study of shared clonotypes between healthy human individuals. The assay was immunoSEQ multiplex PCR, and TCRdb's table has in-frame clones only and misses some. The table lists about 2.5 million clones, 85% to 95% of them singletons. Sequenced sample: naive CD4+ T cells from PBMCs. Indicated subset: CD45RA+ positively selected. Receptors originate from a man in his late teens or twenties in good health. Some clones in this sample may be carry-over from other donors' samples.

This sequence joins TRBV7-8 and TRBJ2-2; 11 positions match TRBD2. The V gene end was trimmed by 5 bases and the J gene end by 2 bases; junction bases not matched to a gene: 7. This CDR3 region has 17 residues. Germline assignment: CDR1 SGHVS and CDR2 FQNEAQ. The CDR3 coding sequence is TGTGCCAGCAGCACGACTAGCGGGATGATTAACACCGGGGAGCTGTTTTTT. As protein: CASSTTSGMINTGELFF.

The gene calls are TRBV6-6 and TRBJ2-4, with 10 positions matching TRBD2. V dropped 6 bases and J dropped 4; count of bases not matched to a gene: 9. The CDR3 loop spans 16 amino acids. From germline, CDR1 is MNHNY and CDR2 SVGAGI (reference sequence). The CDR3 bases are TGTGCCAGCAGCTCCCGGGAGCGGGAGGGGAAAAACATTCAGTACTTC. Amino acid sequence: CASSSREREGKNIQYF.

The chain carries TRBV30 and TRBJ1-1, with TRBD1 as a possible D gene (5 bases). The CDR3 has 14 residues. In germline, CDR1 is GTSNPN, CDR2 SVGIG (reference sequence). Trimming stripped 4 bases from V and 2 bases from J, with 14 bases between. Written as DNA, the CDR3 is TGTGCCTGGATGGGGGAGACCGCCAACACTGAAGCTTTCTTT. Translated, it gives CAWMGETANTEAFF.

The CDR3 DNA is TGCGCCAGCAGCCAAGATTACAGCCAAGAGACCCAGTACTTC. This sequence encodes CASSQDYSQETQYF. The genes are TRBV4-3 and TRBJ2-5; D unclear. V lost 0 bases to trimming and J lost 1 base, with 6 bases between them. The CDR3 spans 14 residues. CDR1 is LGHNA, CDR2 YSLEER, per germline.

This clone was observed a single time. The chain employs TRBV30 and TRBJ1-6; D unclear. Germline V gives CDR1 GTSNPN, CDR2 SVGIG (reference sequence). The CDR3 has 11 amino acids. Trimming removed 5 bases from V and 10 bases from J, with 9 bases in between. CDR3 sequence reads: CAWDKGSPLHF. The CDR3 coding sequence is TGTGCCTGGGACAAAGGGTCACCCCTCCACTTT.

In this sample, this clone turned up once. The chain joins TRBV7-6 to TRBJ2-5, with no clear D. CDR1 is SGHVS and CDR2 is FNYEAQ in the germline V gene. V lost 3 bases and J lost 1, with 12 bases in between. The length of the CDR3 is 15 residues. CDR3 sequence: CASSFIAHVQETQYF. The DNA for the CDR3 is TGTGCCAGCAGCTTTATAGCACACGTCCAAGAGACCCAGTACTTC. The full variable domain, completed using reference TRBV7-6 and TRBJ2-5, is GAGVSQSPRYKVTKRGQDVALRCDPISGHVSLYWYRQALGQGPEFLTYFNYEAQQDKSGLPNDRFSAERPEGSISTLTIQRTEQRDSAMYRCASSFIAHVQETQYFGPGTRLLVL.

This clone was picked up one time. The DNA for the CDR3 is TGCGCCAGCAGCTTGGACGGGAGGGCCTCAACAAACTACGAGCAGTACTTC. The encoded protein is CASSLDGRASTNYEQYF. The V call is TRBV5-1, the J call TRBJ2-7; 8 bases are shared with TRBD2. The germline V gene encodes CDR1 SGHRS and CDR2 YFSETQ. This CDR3 contains 17 residues. With 0 bases clipped from V and 3 bases from J, the junction kept 11 bases outside the gene matches.

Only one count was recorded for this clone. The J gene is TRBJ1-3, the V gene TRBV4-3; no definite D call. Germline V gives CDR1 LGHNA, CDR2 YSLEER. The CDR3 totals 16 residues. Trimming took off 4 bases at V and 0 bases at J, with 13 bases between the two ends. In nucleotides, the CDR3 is TGCGCCAGCAGCCGAGAGACGGGTATCTCTGGAAACACCATATATTTT. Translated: CASSRETGISGNTIYF.

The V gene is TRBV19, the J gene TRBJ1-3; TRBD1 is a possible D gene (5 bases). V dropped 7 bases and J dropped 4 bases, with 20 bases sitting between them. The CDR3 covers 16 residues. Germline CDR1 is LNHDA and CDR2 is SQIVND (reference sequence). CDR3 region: CASTDRGGTAGNTIYF. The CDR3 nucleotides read TGTGCCAGTACCGATCGCGGGGGTACAGCAGGAAACACCATATATTTT.

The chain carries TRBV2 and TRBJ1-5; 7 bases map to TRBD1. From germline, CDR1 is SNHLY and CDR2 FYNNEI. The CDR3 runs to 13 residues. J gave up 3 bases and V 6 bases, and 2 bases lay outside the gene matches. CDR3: CASRDRDNQPQHF. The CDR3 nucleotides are TGTGCCAGCAGAGACAGGGACAATCAGCCCCAGCATTTT.

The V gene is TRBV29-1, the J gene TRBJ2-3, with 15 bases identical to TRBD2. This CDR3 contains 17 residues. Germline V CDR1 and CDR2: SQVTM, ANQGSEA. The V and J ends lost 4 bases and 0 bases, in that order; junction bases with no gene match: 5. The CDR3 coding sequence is TGCAGCGTTGGGGGACTAGCGGGAGGTCGGAGCACAGATACGCAGTATTTT. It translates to CSVGGLAGGRSTDTQYF.

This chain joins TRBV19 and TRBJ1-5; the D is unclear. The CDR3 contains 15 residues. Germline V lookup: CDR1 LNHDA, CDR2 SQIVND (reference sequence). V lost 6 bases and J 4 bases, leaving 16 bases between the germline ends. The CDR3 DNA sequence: TGTGCCAGTAGCTATCGCCCGGCGGGTAATCAGCCCCAGCATTTT. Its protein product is CASSYRPAGNQPQHF.

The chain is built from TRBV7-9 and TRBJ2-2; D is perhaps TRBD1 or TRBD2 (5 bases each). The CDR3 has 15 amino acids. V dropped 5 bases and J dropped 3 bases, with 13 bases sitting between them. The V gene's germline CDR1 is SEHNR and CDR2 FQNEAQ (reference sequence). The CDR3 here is CASSRDQIYTGELFF. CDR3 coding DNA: TGTGCCAGCAGCAGGGACCAGATTTACACCGGGGAGCTGTTTTTT.

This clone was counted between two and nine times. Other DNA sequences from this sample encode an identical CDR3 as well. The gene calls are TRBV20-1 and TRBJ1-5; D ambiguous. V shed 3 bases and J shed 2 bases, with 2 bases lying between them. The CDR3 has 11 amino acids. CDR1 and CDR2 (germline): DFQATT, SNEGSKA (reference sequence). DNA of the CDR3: TGCAGTGCTAGGGGCAATCAGCCCCAGCATTTT. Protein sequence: CSARGNQPQHF.

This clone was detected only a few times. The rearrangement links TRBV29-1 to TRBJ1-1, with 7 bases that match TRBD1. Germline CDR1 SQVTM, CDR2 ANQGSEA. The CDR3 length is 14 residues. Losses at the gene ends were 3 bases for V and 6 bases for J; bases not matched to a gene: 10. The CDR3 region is CSVDRQGSGAEAFF. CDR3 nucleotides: TGCAGCGTTGACCGACAGGGCAGCGGCGCTGAAGCTTTCTTT.

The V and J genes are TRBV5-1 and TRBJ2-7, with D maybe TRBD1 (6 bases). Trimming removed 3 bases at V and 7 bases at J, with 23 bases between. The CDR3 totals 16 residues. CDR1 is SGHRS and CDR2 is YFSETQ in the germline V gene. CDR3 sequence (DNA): TGCGCCAGCAGCTCAAGGGGGACAACACGGTTTGGAGAGCAGTACTTC. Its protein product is CASSSRGTTRFGEQYF.

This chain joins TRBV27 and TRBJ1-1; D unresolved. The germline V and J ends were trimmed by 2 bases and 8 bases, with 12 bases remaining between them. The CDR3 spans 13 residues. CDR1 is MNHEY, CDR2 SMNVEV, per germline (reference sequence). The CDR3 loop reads CASSLVAGREAFF. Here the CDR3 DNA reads TGTGCCAGCAGTTTAGTAGCGGGCAGGGAAGCTTTCTTT.

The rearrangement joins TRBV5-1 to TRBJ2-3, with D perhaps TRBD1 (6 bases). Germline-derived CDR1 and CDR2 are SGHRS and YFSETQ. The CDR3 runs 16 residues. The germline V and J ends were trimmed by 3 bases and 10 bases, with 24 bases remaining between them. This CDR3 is CASSSSAGSSEGAQYF. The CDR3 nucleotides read TGCGCCAGCAGCTCAAGCGCCGGGTCCTCCGAGGGGGCGCAGTATTTT.

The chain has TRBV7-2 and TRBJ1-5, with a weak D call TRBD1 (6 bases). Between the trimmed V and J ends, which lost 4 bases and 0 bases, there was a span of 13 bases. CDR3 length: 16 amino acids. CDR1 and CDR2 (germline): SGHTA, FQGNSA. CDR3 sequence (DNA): TGTGCCAGCAGCTCACAGGGAGTTAATAGCAATCAGCCCCAGCATTTT. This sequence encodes CASSSQGVNSNQPQHF.

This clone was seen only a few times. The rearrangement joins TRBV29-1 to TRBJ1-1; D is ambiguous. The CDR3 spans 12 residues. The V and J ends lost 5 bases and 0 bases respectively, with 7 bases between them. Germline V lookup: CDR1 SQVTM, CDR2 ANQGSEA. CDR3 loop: CSVRSVNTEAFF. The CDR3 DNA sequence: TGCAGCGTTAGATCAGTGAACACTGAAGCTTTCTTT.

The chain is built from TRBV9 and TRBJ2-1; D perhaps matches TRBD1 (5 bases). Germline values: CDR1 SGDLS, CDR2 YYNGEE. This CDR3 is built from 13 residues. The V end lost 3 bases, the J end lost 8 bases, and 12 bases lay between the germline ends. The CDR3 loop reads CASSGGPLHEQFF. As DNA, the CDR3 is TGTGCCAGCAGCGGGGGCCCGTTACATGAGCAGTTCTTC.

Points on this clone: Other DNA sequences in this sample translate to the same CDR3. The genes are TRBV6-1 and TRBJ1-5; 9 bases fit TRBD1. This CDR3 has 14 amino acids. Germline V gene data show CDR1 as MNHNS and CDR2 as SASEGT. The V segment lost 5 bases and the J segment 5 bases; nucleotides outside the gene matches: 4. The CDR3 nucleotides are TGTGCCAGCAGTACTCGACAGGGGGATCAGCCCCAGCATTTT. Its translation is CASSTRQGDQPQHF.

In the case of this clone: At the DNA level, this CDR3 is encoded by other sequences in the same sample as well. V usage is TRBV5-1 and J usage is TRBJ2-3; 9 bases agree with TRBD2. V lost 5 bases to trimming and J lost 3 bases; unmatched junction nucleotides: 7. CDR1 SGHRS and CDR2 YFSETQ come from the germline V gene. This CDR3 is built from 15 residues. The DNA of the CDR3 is TGCGCCAGCAGTTCTACGGGACTAGCTACAGATACGCAGTATTTT. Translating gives CASSSTGLATDTQYF.

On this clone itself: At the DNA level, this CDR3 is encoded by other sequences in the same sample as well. The CDR3 nucleotides are TGTGCCAGCTCACCAGGGGCTAGCGGGAGTAATGAGCAGTTCTTC. Amino acid sequence: CASSPGASGSNEQFF. The chain recombines TRBV18 with TRBJ2-1, with 10 nucleotides matching TRBD2. Germline-derived CDR1 and CDR2 are KGHSH and LQKENI. This CDR3 region has 15 residues. V trimming: 2 bases; J trimming: 7 bases; junction bases outside the gene matches: 5.

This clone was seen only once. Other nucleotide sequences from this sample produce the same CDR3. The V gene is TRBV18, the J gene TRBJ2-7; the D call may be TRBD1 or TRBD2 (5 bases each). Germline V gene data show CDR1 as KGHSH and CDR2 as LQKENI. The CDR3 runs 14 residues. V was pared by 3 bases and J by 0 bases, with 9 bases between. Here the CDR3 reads CASSPGTTSYEQYF. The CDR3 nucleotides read TGTGCCAGCTCACCCGGGACGACCTCCTACGAGCAGTACTTC.

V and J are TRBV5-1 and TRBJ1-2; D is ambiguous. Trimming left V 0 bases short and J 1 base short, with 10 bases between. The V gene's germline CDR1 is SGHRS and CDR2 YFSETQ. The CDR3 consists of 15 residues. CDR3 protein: CASSLAGEINYGYTF. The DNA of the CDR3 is TGCGCCAGCAGCTTGGCCGGGGAAATTAACTATGGCTACACCTTC.